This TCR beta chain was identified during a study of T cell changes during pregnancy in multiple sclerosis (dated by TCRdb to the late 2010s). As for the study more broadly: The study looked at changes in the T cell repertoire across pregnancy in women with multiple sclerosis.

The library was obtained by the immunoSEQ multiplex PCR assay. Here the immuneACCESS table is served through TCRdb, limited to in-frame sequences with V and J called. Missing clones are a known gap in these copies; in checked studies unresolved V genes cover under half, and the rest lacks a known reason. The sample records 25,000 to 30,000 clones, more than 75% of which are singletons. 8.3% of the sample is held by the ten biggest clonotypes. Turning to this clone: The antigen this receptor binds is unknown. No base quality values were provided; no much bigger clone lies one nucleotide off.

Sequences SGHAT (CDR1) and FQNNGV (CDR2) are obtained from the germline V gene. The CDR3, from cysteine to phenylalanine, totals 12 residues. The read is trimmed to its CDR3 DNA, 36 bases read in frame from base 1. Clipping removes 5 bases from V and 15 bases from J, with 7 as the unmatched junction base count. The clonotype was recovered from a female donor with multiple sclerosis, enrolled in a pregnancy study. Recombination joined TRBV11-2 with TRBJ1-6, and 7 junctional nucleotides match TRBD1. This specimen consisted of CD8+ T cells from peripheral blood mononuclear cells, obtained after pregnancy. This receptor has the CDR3 CASSAQGWVLHF. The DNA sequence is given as TGTGCCAGCAGCGCACAGGGGTGGGTCCTCCACTTT.